Below are 22 T cell receptor beta chains sequenced from a single sample in a study of identical twins. TCRdb reprocessed the 5' RACE reads via MiXCR and lists one record per CDR3 protein. The table shows about 200,000 distinct CDR3 sequences, with about 16% occurring only once. The same sample was also studied in work on T cells expressing NK-cell markers.

Sequenced input: CD8+ T cells sorted from blood. These TCRs come from a woman between 18 and 30 years old in good health.

This clonotype was found a few times. The chain is built from TRBV9 and TRBJ2-2; TRBD1 matches 11 bases. Losses at the gene ends were 5 bases for V and 6 bases for J; bases not matched to a gene: 9. This CDR3 contains 16 residues. Germline V lookup: CDR1 SGDLS, CDR2 YYNGEE. The CDR3 spells CASSPRTGGASGELFF. The CDR3 DNA follows: TGTGCCAGCAGTCCCCGGACAGGGGGCGCCTCCGGGGAGCTGTTTTTT.

This clonotype occurred many times. This sequence joins TRBV9 and TRBJ2-7; TRBD1 matches 8 bases. Germline V CDR1 and CDR2: SGDLS, YYNGEE. The length of the CDR3 is 16 residues. V lost 0 bases to trimming and J lost 4 bases; unmatched junction nucleotides: 9. The CDR3 region is CASSVDRTGKRYEQYF. CDR3 in DNA: TGTGCCAGCAGCGTAGATCGGACAGGGAAACGGTACGAGCAGTACTTC. The full variable domain, completed using reference TRBV9 and TRBJ2-7, is DSGVTQTPKHLITATGQRVTLRCSPRSGDLSVYWYQQSLDQGLQFLIQYYNGEERAKGNILERFSAQQFPDLHSELNLSSLELGDSALYFCASSVDRTGKRYEQYFGPGTRLTVT.

This clonotype was seen a few times. The chain recombines TRBV7-9 with TRBJ2-1, with D possibly TRBD2 on 6 matching bases. Trimming pared 5 bases from V and 5 bases from J, leaving 10 bases between. Germline assignment: CDR1 SEHNR and CDR2 FQNEAQ (reference sequence). The CDR3 is made up of 13 amino acids. Here the CDR3 reads CASSRGGHNEQFF. In nucleotides, the CDR3 is TGTGCCAGCAGCCGAGGAGGGCACAATGAGCAGTTCTTC.

The chain uses TRBV20-1 and TRBJ2-1; 7 bases agree with TRBD2. This CDR3 comprises 15 residues. Trimming took 6 bases from V and 5 from J; bases not matched to a gene: 13. Germline V lookup: CDR1 DFQATT, CDR2 SNEGSKA (reference sequence). CDR3 in DNA: TGCAGTGCCACCGAGCGGGGCCTGTACGACAATGAGCAGTTCTTC. Amino acid sequence: CSATERGLYDNEQFF.

The CDR3 DNA sequence: TGTGCCAGCAGCTCCACCTTTAGCGGGGTTGGCACAGATACGCAGTATTTT. Its protein is CASSSTFSGVGTDTQYF. The chain couples TRBV11-2 to TRBJ2-3, with TRBD2 matching over 8 bases. This CDR3 is 17 amino acids long. J was trimmed by 1 base and V by 4 bases; bases with no gene match: 10. Germline V CDR1 and CDR2: SGHAT, FQNNGV. The full variable domain, in which reference TRBV11-2 and TRBJ2-3 provide the parts outside the CDR3, is EAGVAQSPRYKIIEKRQSVAFWCNPISGHATLYWYQQILGQGPKLLIQFQNNGVVDDSQLPKDRFSAERLKGVDSTLKIQPAKLEDSAVYLCASSSTFSGVGTDTQYFGPGTRLTVL.

This clonotype was counted only a few times. J is TRBJ2-7 and V is TRBV20-1, with D uncertain. CDR3 length: 11 residues. V dropped 3 bases and J dropped 4 bases, with 7 bases sitting between them. Germline V gene sequence: CDR1 DFQATT, CDR2 SNEGSKA (reference sequence). For the CDR3, the DNA is TGCAGTGCTAGTCCGTTGTACGAGCAGTACTTC. Its protein is CSASPLYEQYF.

This chain connects TRBV13 to TRBJ1-4; 8 nucleotides line up with TRBD1. With 4 bases clipped from V and 5 bases from J, the junction kept 6 bases outside the gene matches. CDR1 and CDR2 (germline): PRHDT, FYEKMQ (reference sequence). The CDR3 runs 15 residues. The DNA for the CDR3 is TGTGCCAGCAGCTCCCGGGGGGACAGGAATGAAAAACTGTTTTTT. Translating gives CASSSRGDRNEKLFF.

This clonotype has a handful of counts. The chain combines TRBV4-2 with TRBJ2-3, with D tentatively TRBD2 (6 bases). This CDR3 comprises 18 residues. Germline assignment: CDR1 LGHNA and CDR2 YNFKEQ. Trimming removed 4 bases at V and 4 bases at J, with 24 bases between. CDR3 DNA sequence: TGTGCCAGCAGCCCCTACGGATCCGGGAGTAATGGGGCAGATACGCAGTATTTT. Protein sequence: CASSPYGSGSNGADTQYF.

This clonotype was counted only a few times. This chain connects TRBV12-3 or TRBV12-4 to TRBJ2-7; TRBD2 agrees at 14 bases. The CDR3 runs to 15 residues. J gave up 4 bases and V 2 bases, and 1 base lay outside the gene matches. The CDR3 coding sequence is TGTGCCAGCAGTTTACGACTAGCGGGGGGGTACGAGCAGTACTTC. This sequence encodes CASSLRLAGGYEQYF.

This clonotype turned up a few times. V is TRBV5-1 and J is TRBJ2-7, with 11 nucleotides matching TRBD1. CDR1 is SGHRS, CDR2 YFSETQ, per germline. V was clipped by 3 bases and J by 5 bases; unmatched bases: 7. There are 15 residues in the CDR3. The CDR3 DNA reads TGCGCCAGCAGCTCGGACAGGGGGCTACCCCACGAGCAGTACTTC. Translation: CASSSDRGLPHEQYF.

The sample holds a few counts of this clonotype. This chain connects TRBV27 to TRBJ2-7, with 9 bases fitting TRBD2. CDR3 length equals 16 residues. V shed 5 bases, J shed 4 bases, and the junction held 12 bases outside the gene matches. Germline V gene sequence: CDR1 MNHEY, CDR2 SMNVEV (reference sequence). Written as DNA, the CDR3 is TGTGCCAGCAGTACCCTTGGGGCGGGAGGGTCTTACGAGCAGTACTTC. Translating it yields CASSTLGAGGSYEQYF.

The V gene is TRBV6-6, the J gene TRBJ2-1; no firm D call. Germline loops: CDR1 MNHNY, CDR2 SVGAGI (reference sequence). V was trimmed by 2 bases and J by 6 bases, leaving 8 bases between them. CDR3 size: 13 residues. This CDR3 is CASSYGLFNEQFF. CDR3 DNA sequence: TGTGCCAGCAGTTACGGTCTTTTCAATGAGCAGTTCTTC.

This clonotype was seen a few times. The V and J genes are TRBV4-3 and TRBJ2-7; 8 nucleotides align to TRBD1. The germline gives CDR1 LGHNA, CDR2 YSLEER. This CDR3 is 14 amino acids long. J was trimmed by 3 bases and V by 5 bases; bases with no gene match: 6. CDR3 sequence: CASSSRTGYYEQYF. The CDR3 coding sequence is TGCGCCAGCAGCTCCAGGACAGGGTACTACGAGCAGTACTTC.

The chain recombines TRBV7-2 with TRBJ2-1; no definite D call. V lost 1 base, J lost 9 bases, and 7 bases lay in between. Germline CDR1 reads SGHTA; CDR2 reads FQGNSA. CDR3 length: 12 residues. For the CDR3, the DNA is TGTGCCAGCAGCTTAGTGTACGGTGAGCAGTTCTTC. It encodes CASSLVYGEQFF.

This clonotype was seen a handful of times. The chain joins TRBV13 to TRBJ2-2; no firm D call. The CDR3 is 13 residues long. Germline V gene data show CDR1 as PRHDT and CDR2 as FYEKMQ (reference sequence). The V gene lost 5 bases and the J gene lost 6 bases, with 10 bases spanning the gap. The CDR3 is CASSPRSPGELFF. The CDR3 DNA sequence: TGTGCCAGCAGCCCGCGGTCTCCCGGGGAGCTGTTTTTT. Full variable domain (remainder filled in from reference TRBV13 and TRBJ2-2): AAGVIQSPRHLIKEKRETATLKCYPIPRHDTVYWYQQGPGQDPQFLISFYEKMQSDKGSIPDRFSAQQFSDYHSELNMSSLELGDSALYFCASSPRSPGELFFGEGSRLTVL.

In this sample, this clonotype turned up many times. The chain links TRBV7-3 to TRBJ2-5; TRBD1 might be the D (5 bases). The CDR3 runs to 13 residues. The V end lost 2 bases, the J end lost 1 base, and 5 bases lay between the germline ends. Germline CDR1 SGHTA, CDR2 FQGTGA. The CDR3, as DNA: TGTGCCAGCAGCTTAGACAGCCAAGAGACCCAGTACTTC. It codes for CASSLDSQETQYF.

This chain connects TRBV9 to TRBJ2-1; the D gene is possibly TRBD2 (6 bases). The CDR3 loop spans 12 amino acids. Germline V gene lookup returns CDR1 SGDLS and CDR2 YYNGEE. V was clipped by 5 bases and J by 8 bases, with 11 bases between them. The CDR3 coding sequence is TGTGCCAGCAGTGGAGGGAGGTATGAGCAGTTCTTC. The encoded protein is CASSGGRYEQFF.

The chain's CDR3 is CSARGEDYGYTF. DNA for the CDR3: TGCAGTGCTCGAGGGGAGGACTATGGCTACACCTTC. The genes are TRBV20-1 and TRBJ1-2, with D maybe TRBD1 (5 bases). This CDR3 contains 12 residues. CDR1 is DFQATT and CDR2 is SNEGSKA in the germline V gene (reference sequence). V was cut by 5 bases and J by 3 bases, with 10 bases left in between.

The J gene is TRBJ2-7, the V gene TRBV18; 7 bases are shared with TRBD2. The CDR3 spans 14 residues. Germline V gene sequence: CDR1 KGHSH, CDR2 LQKENI. Germline trimming cut 3 bases from V and 5 bases from J; bases unmatched to any gene: 7. CDR3 sequence (DNA): TGTGCCAGCTCACCCTCGGGGAGGGCTGACGAGCAGTACTTC. Residues: CASSPSGRADEQYF.

In its sample, this clonotype was seen a few times. V usage is TRBV12-5 and J usage is TRBJ2-1; 12 positions agree with TRBD2. Germline CDR1 and CDR2: LGHNT and FRNRAP. J lost 0 bases, V lost 2 bases, and 8 bases had no gene match. The CDR3 is 19 amino acids. DNA for the CDR3: TGTGCTAGTGGTTTGCTTTGGACTAGCGGGGCAAGCTCCTACAATGAGCAGTTCTTC. Protein sequence: CASGLLWTSGASSYNEQFF.

The chain combines TRBV5-4 with TRBJ1-1; D unclear. Per the germline V gene, CDR1 is SGHNT and CDR2 is YYREEE (reference sequence). Trimming pared 4 bases from V and 0 bases from J, leaving 19 bases between. This CDR3 comprises 17 residues. The CDR3 spells CASSTIFSGNLNTEAFF. In nucleotides, the CDR3 is TGTGCCAGCAGCACGATCTTTTCGGGAAATTTGAACACTGAAGCTTTCTTT.

The V and J genes are TRBV3-1 and TRBJ2-2; 10 nucleotides line up with TRBD2. Trimming at V came to 4 bases and at J to 5 bases, leaving 4 bases not matched to a gene. Germline V CDR1 and CDR2: LGHDT, YNNKEL (reference sequence). There are 15 residues in the CDR3. This CDR3 is CASSPGLAYTGELFF. As DNA, the CDR3 is TGTGCCAGCAGCCCGGGACTAGCGTATACCGGGGAGCTGTTTTTT.